The 20 T cell receptor beta chains presented below share a single source sample, sequenced in a study of beta chain features in type 1 diabetes. Expressed TCRB transcripts were sequenced because the isolated RNA had all been reverse transcribed beforehand. Some clones are missing from TCRdb's copy, which holds only in-frame ones; the method was immunoSEQ multiplex PCR. The repertoire holds 860,000 or so clones, roughly 17% seen once, with 0.023% in the top ten. Sequencing used naive CD4+ T cells from blood. The source of these receptors is a young woman in good health.

This chain joins TRBV15 and TRBJ2-7; TRBD2 aligns across 8 bases. From germline, CDR1 is LNHNV and CDR2 YYDKDF (reference sequence). This CDR3 has 16 amino acids. The V and J ends lost 0 bases and 1 base, in that order; junction bases with no gene match: 5. The CDR3 DNA follows: TGTGCCACCAGCAGAGATGTGGTAGCGGGGTCCTACGAGCAGTACTTC. Residues: CATSRDVVAGSYEQYF.

This clone came up a few times. The J gene is TRBJ2-7, the V gene TRBV7-2; 11 bases agree with TRBD1. V gave up 4 bases and J gave up 4 bases; unmatched junction bases: 3. CDR3 length equals 14 residues. CDR1 is SGHTA and CDR2 is FQGNSA in the germline V gene. The CDR3 DNA is TGTGCCAGCAGCTGGACAGGGGGCGCGTACGAGCAGTACTTC. Encoded protein: CASSWTGGAYEQYF.

Only a few counts were recorded for this clone. V usage is TRBV29-1 and J usage is TRBJ2-3; D is unresolved. V was shortened by 5 bases and J by 8 bases, with 14 bases between the two germline ends. The CDR3 contains 12 residues. Germline loops: CDR1 SQVTM, CDR2 ANQGSEA. CDR3 sequence reads: CSVNLVRSTQYF. DNA of the CDR3: TGCAGCGTTAATCTAGTTCGTTCTACGCAGTATTTT.

The CDR3: CASSQAAGGETQYF. The CDR3 DNA reads TGCGCCAGCAGCCAAGCGGCAGGGGGAGAGACCCAGTACTTC. The V gene is TRBV4-1, the J gene TRBJ2-5, with TRBD1 identical over 7 bases. V was clipped by 1 base and J by 4 bases; unmatched bases: 3. There are 14 residues in the CDR3. Germline V lookup: CDR1 MGHRA, CDR2 YSYEKL.

This chain links TRBV2 with TRBJ2-3; 10 bases match TRBD2. The length of the CDR3 is 15 residues. Losses at the gene ends were 6 bases for V and 3 bases for J; bases not matched to a gene: 6. The germline CDR1 and CDR2 sequences are SNHLY and FYNNEI. The CDR3 here is CASSEIAGGTDTQYF. For the CDR3, the DNA is TGTGCCAGCAGCGAAATAGCGGGAGGAACAGATACGCAGTATTTT.

The gene calls are TRBV11-3 and TRBJ2-7, with D tentatively TRBD1 (5 bases). The germline CDR1 and CDR2 sequences are SGHNT and YENEEA. The CDR3 is 17 residues long. Trimming stripped 5 bases from V and 0 bases from J, with 20 bases between. The CDR3 loop is CASSRKGLGLVSYEQYF. The CDR3 DNA follows: TGTGCCAGCAGCCGAAAGGGGCTTGGGCTAGTCTCCTACGAGCAGTACTTC.

This clone has only a few counts. The rearrangement links TRBV2 to TRBJ2-2, with 13 bases fitting TRBD2. The V and J ends lost 3 bases and 6 bases, in that order; junction bases with no gene match: 7. Germline V gives CDR1 SNHLY, CDR2 FYNNEI. The CDR3 is 17 residues long. CDR3 nucleotides: TGTGCCAGCAGTGATACCCTTACTAGCGGGAGGGCCGGGGAGCTGTTTTTT. Translating gives CASSDTLTSGRAGELFF.

This chain joins TRBV19 and TRBJ1-3; the D is unclear. Per germline, CDR1 LNHDA and CDR2 SQIVND (reference sequence). The V end was cut by 6 bases, the J end by 0 bases, with 15 bases between. The CDR3 extends over 16 amino acids. In nucleotides, the CDR3 is TGTGCCAGTAGCGGTCGGCAGCTATTCTCTGGAAACACCATATATTTT. Encoded protein: CASSGRQLFSGNTIYF.

The CDR3 loop is CASSIGQSFGTQYF. For the CDR3, the DNA is TGTGCCAGTAGTATAGGACAGAGCTTTGGGACCCAGTACTTC. V gene TRBV19 combines with J gene TRBJ2-5, with D maybe TRBD1 (5 bases). CDR3 length: 14 amino acids. Germline V lookup: CDR1 LNHDA, CDR2 SQIVND (reference sequence). V lost 1 base and J lost 7, with 13 bases in between. Variable domain in full (rest from reference TRBV19 and TRBJ2-5): DGGITQSPKYLFRKEGQNVTLSCEQNLNHDAMYWYRQDPGQGLRLIYYSQIVNDFQKGDIAEGYSVSREKKESFPLTVTSAQKNPTAFYLCASSIGQSFGTQYFGPGTRLLVL.

The chain carries TRBV7-2 and TRBJ2-1; D possibly corresponds to TRBD1 (6 bases). Germline values: CDR1 SGHTA, CDR2 FQGNSA. Trimming shortened V by 6 bases and J by 4 bases, and 19 bases separated the two germline ends. CDR3 length equals 16 residues. The CDR3 loop is CASRPAVQGSYNEQFF. The DNA of the CDR3 is TGTGCCAGCAGACCGGCCGTACAGGGAAGTTACAATGAGCAGTTCTTC.

The rearrangement uses TRBV29-1 and TRBJ2-2; TRBD1 matches at 7 bases. This CDR3 is built from 13 residues. V shed 7 bases and J 5 bases; nucleotides not matched to a gene: 7. Germline CDR1 SQVTM, CDR2 ANQGSEA. CDR3 residues: CSGGQVLTGELFF. The CDR3 nucleotides read TGCAGCGGAGGACAGGTCTTAACCGGGGAGCTGTTTTTT.

This clone has just a few counts. The chain employs TRBV18 and TRBJ2-5, with D possibly matching TRBD2 (7 bases). Trimming stripped 8 bases from V and 1 base from J, with 20 bases between. CDR3 length equals 16 residues. Germline V gene lookup returns CDR1 KGHSH and CDR2 LQKENI. The CDR3 sequence is CASHLLQGGSQETQYF. The DNA of the CDR3 is TGTGCCAGCCACCTGTTACAGGGAGGGTCCCAAGAGACCCAGTACTTC. The full variable domain, rest sourced from reference TRBV18 and TRBJ2-5, is NAGVMQNPRHLVRRRGQEARLRCSPMKGHSHVYWYRQLPEEGLKFMVYLQKENIIDESGMPKERFSAEFPKEGPSILRIQQVVRGDSAAYFCASHLLQGGSQETQYFGPGTRLLVL.

The chain recombines TRBV21-1 with TRBJ2-6; the table's D call TRBD1 went unverified against the DNA. TRBV21-1 is noted as a pseudogene. The CDR3 sequence is 18 residues long. DNA for the CDR3: TGTGCCAGCAGCAAATGGGGGACAGGGGAATCTGGGGCCAACGTCCTGACTTTC. It codes for CASSKWGTGESGANVLTF.

The V and J genes are TRBV2 and TRBJ2-1; D might be TRBD2 (5 bases). Deletions cut 7 bases from V and 5 bases from J, with 12 bases between. Germline CDR1 SNHLY, CDR2 FYNNEI. This CDR3 is 13 amino acids long. The CDR3 DNA reads as TGTGCCAGCACCTTTAAAGCGGACAATGAGCAGTTCTTC. Protein sequence: CASTFKADNEQFF.

This clone was picked up a small number of times. The gene calls are TRBV14 and TRBJ1-2; D perhaps matches TRBD1 (5 bases). Deletions cut 0 bases from V and 3 bases from J, with 17 bases between. The CDR3 contains 17 residues. Germline values: CDR1 SGHDN, CDR2 FVKESK. The CDR3 loop reads CASSQDSGGVSDYGYTF. As DNA, the CDR3 is TGTGCCAGCAGCCAAGATAGTGGAGGGGTATCGGACTATGGCTACACCTTC.

This clone has just a few counts. J is TRBJ2-1 and V is TRBV4-1, with TRBD2 identical over 14 bases. Germline CDR1 MGHRA, CDR2 YSYEKL. The junction had 10 bases not matched to a gene; V was cut back by 1 base and J by 2 bases. This CDR3 has 20 residues. The CDR3 reads CASSQATGTSGSITYNEQFF. CDR3 nucleotides: TGCGCCAGCAGCCAAGCCACCGGGACTAGCGGGAGTATCACCTACAATGAGCAGTTCTTC.

The J gene is TRBJ2-7, the V gene TRBV19, with D unclear. Trimming pared 5 bases from V and 9 bases from J, leaving 23 bases between. The length of the CDR3 is 15 residues. Germline V gene data show CDR1 as LNHDA and CDR2 as SQIVND (reference sequence). The CDR3 bases are TGTGCCAGTAGTCCCGAGCGTAATGGGCTTTCGTGGCAGTACTTC. Its protein product is CASSPERNGLSWQYF.

The chain couples TRBV7-6 to TRBJ2-3, with D unresolved. Germline V gives CDR1 SGHVS, CDR2 FNYEAQ. The length of the CDR3 is 13 residues. V was cut by 1 base and J by 10 bases, with 12 bases left in between. CDR3 nucleotide sequence: TGTGCCAGCAGCTTAGAGCCTGCCCGTCCGCAGTATTTT. This codes for CASSLEPARPQYF.

This sequence joins TRBV7-2 and TRBJ2-1, with 9 bases fitting TRBD2. This CDR3 is 14 amino acids long. Germline lookup yields CDR1 SGHTA and CDR2 FQGNSA. Trimming at V came to 1 base and at J to 8 bases, leaving 3 bases not matched to a gene. The CDR3 coding sequence is TGTGCCAGCAGCTTAGATTGGACTAGCGATGAGCAGTTCTTC. The encoded protein is CASSLDWTSDEQFF.

In this sample, this clone turned up a few times. The chain carries TRBV12-2 and TRBJ2-7; no check of the table's D call, TRBD2, against the DNA was made. TRBV12-2 is recorded as a pseudogene. The CDR3 totals 14 residues. The CDR3 loop is CASRSRDCSYEQYF. CDR3 nucleotides: TGTGCAAGTCGCTCCCGCGATTGCTCCTACGAGCAGTACTTC.